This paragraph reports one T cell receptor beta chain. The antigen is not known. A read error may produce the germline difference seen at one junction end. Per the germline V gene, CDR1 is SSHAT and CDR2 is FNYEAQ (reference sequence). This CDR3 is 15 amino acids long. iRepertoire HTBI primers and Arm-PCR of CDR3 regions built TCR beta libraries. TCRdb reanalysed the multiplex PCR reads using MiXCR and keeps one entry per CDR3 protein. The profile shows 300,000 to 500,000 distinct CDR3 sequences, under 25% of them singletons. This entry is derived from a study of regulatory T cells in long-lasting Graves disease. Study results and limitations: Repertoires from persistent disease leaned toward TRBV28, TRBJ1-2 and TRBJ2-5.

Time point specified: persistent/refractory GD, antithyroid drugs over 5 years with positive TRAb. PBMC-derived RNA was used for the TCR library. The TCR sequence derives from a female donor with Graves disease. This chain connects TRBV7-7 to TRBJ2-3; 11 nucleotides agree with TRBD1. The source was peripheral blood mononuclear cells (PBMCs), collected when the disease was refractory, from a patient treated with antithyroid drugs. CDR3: CASSTGTGGADTQYF. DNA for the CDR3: TGTGCTAGCAGCACCGGGACAGGGGGGGCAGATACGCAGTATTTT. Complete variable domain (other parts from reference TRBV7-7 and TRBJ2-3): GAGVSQSPRYKVTKRGQDVTLRCDPISSHATLYWYQQALGQGPEFLTYFNYEAQPDKSGLPSDRFSAERPEGSISTLTIQRTEQRDSAMYRCASSTGTGGADTQYFGPGTRLTVL.